The sequence of this TCR beta chain was determined in a study of T-cell reconstitution after alpha-beta-depleted transplantation in children. Overall study findings and caveats: T cells produced anew were the main source of T-cell counts and diversity one year after transplant. Some patients showed high day-60 TCRbeta diversity, which derived from surviving recipient T cells and thymic progenitors. About two months after transplant, alpha-beta T cells reportedly came from several hundred expanded graft clones.

Details on this clonotype: What it recognizes is unknown.

Library preparation (for TCRbeta) was performed with unique molecular identifiers. TCRdb analysed the PCR reads with MiXCR anew, one entry per CDR3 protein. The table has more than 400,000 distinct CDR3 sequences, around 46% seen once. The CDR3 has 15 amino acids. The germline V gene encodes CDR1 MDHEN and CDR2 SYDVKM. Trimming removed 7 bases from V and 0 bases from J, with 13 bases in between. This receptor was identified in a girl aged 2-10 years with aplastic anemia, due to receive a stem cell transplant. The chain recombines TRBV28 with TRBJ1-5, with D maybe TRBD1 (6 bases). Sequences were derived from PBMCs, sampled before TCRalphabeta/CD19-depleted stem cell transplant. Here the CDR3 DNA reads TGTGCCAGCACCCAACAGGGATATAGCAATCAGCCCCAGCATTTT. This encodes CASTQQGYSNQPQHF.